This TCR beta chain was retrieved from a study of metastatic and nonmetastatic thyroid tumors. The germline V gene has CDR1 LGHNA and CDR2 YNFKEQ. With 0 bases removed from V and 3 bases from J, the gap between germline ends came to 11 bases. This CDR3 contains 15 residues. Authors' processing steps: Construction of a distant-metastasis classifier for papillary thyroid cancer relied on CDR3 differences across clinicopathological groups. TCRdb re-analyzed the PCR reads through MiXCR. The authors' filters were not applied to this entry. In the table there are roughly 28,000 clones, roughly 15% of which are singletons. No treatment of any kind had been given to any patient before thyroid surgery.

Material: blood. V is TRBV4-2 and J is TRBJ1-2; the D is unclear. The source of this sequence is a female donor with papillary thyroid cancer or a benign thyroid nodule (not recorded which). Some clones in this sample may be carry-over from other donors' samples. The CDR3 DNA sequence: TGTGCCAGCAGCCAAGAGATTGGGGAAGACTATGGCTACACCTTC. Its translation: CASSQEIGEDYGYTF.